The 17 T cell receptor beta chains presented below share a single source sample, sequenced in a study of molecular identifiers for immune sequencing clone quantification. TCRdb redid the calling of the PCR reads with MiXCR, one entry per CDR3 protein. Of 90,000 or so distinct CDR3 sequences detected, approximately 22% appear once; the ten largest clones hold roughly 1%. The sequenced material came from naive CD8+ T cells from blood, with Jurkat cell RNA spiked in. Subset given: FACS-sorted CD8+CD4-CCR7+CD45RA+ naive T cells. The source of these receptors is a human donor in good health. Some libraries in this study had Jurkat cell RNA spiked in.

This clonotype has just a few counts. This chain links TRBV14 with TRBJ1-1; D uncertain. Trimming took off 1 base at V and 4 bases at J, with 4 bases between the two ends. CDR1 SGHDN and CDR2 FVKESK come from the germline V gene. The CDR3 length is 12 residues. Here the CDR3 DNA reads TGTGCCAGCAGCCAAGTGGCCACTGAAGCTTTCTTT. Translating it yields CASSQVATEAFF.

The chain employs TRBV7-9 and TRBJ1-1; 7 bases match TRBD1. Losses at the gene ends were 5 bases for V and 2 bases for J; bases not matched to a gene: 17. This CDR3 spans 18 amino acids. Germline V gene lookup returns CDR1 SEHNR and CDR2 FQNEAQ (reference sequence). In DNA form, the CDR3 reads TGTGCCAGCAGCACCGACAGGGACGCACAACTCGGAAACACTGAAGCTTTCTTT. Encoded protein: CASSTDRDAQLGNTEAFF.

This clonotype was detected many times. The V gene is TRBV14, the J gene TRBJ2-3; 9 bases match TRBD2. V was pared by 10 bases and J by 2 bases, with 4 bases of the junction left unmatched. Per germline, CDR1 SGHDN and CDR2 FVKESK. This CDR3 spans 13 amino acids. This CDR3 reads CATAGGVTDTQYF. CDR3 coding DNA: TGTGCCACCGCGGGGGGGGTCACAGATACGCAGTATTTT. The full variable domain, with the rest looked up from reference TRBV14 and TRBJ2-3, is EAGVTQFPSHSVIEKGQTVTLRCDPISGHDNLYWYRRVMGKEIKFLLHFVKESKQDESGMPNNRFLAERTGGTYSTLKVQPAELEDSGVYFCATAGGVTDTQYFGPGTRLTVL.

The table lists this clonotype with many counts. V usage is TRBV20-1 and J usage is TRBJ2-3, with 7 bases aligning to TRBD1. V trimming: 5 bases; J trimming: 3 bases; junction bases outside the gene matches: 8. The CDR3 sequence is 14 residues long. Germline V gene sequence: CDR1 DFQATT, CDR2 SNEGSKA (reference sequence). This chain's CDR3 is CSAHDRESTDTQYF. CDR3 nucleotide sequence: TGCAGTGCTCACGACAGGGAAAGTACAGATACGCAGTATTTT.

This clonotype has ten or more counts. J is TRBJ2-2 and V is TRBV30, with TRBD1 matching 7 bases. Germline CDR1 reads GTSNPN; CDR2 reads SVGIG (reference sequence). J lost 6 bases, V lost 2 bases, and 15 bases had no gene match. The CDR3 spans 17 residues. The CDR3 loop is CAWSRRAGDSGAGELFF. The DNA for the CDR3 is TGTGCCTGGAGTCGAAGGGCCGGGGACAGCGGAGCCGGGGAGCTGTTTTTT. Variable domain in full (rest from reference TRBV30 and TRBJ2-2): SQTIHQWPATLVQPVGSPLSLECTVEGTSNPNLYWYRQAAGRGLQLLFYSVGIGQISSEVPQNLSASRPQDRQFILSSKKLLLSDSGFYLCAWSRRAGDSGAGELFFGEGSRLTVL.

To note about this clonotype: This may be a read error: a much more frequent sequence differs by one nucleotide. This chain connects TRBV6-2 or TRBV6-3 to TRBJ2-5; 12 nucleotides agree with TRBD2. The germline gives CDR1 MNHEY, CDR2 SVGEGT. CDR3 length: 15 residues. The DNA for the CDR3 is TGTGCCAGCAGCCGACTAGCGGGAGACCGAGAGACCCAGTGCTTC. It codes for CASSRLAGDRETQCF.

This clonotype was found many times. One end of the junction varies from germline; a read error may be responsible. The chain carries TRBV7-7 and TRBJ2-2, with 8 bases lining up with TRBD1. Per germline, CDR1 SSHAT and CDR2 FNYEAQ (reference sequence). The CDR3 is made up of 15 amino acids. The CDR3 region has the DNA TGTGCTAGCAGCTTGACAGGGGATTACACCGGGGAGCTGTTTTTT. This gives the protein CASSLTGDYTGELFF.

In this sample, this clonotype turned up many times. The chain joins TRBV7-9 to TRBJ2-7; D is perhaps TRBD2 (6 bases). Trimming removed 6 bases from V and 0 bases from J, with 15 bases in between. The CDR3 contains 15 residues. Looked up from germline, CDR1 is SEHNR and CDR2 is FQNEAQ (reference sequence). The CDR3 DNA is TGTGCCAGCAGTCGGACCGGGACTTACTCCTACGAGCAGTACTTC. It is translated as CASSRTGTYSYEQYF.

This clonotype occurred many times. The rearrangement joins TRBV19 to TRBJ1-2; TRBD1 matches 8 bases. The CDR3 has 15 residues. The ends lost 5 bases at V and 2 bases at J; junction bases unmatched: 7. Germline CDR1 LNHDA, CDR2 SQIVND (reference sequence). The CDR3 DNA reads TGTGCCAGTAGTGCGGGACAGGCGCACAACTATGGCTACACCTTC. It yields the protein CASSAGQAHNYGYTF.

Remarks on this clonotype: It may be a read error: a sequence one base away is much more abundant. The chain uses TRBV6-5 and TRBJ2-7; 8 bases map to TRBD1. The CDR3 runs 16 residues. In germline, CDR1 is MNHEY, CDR2 SVGAGI. CDR3 in amino acids: CASGYSTHRGTYEQYF. The CDR3 coding sequence is TGTGCCAGCGGTTACTCGACCCACAGGGGGACCTACGAGCAGTACTTC.

Of note for this clonotype: The junction shows a germline mismatch at one end, possibly a read error. This rearrangement joins TRBV29-1 to TRBJ1-1, with 7 bases identical to TRBD1. The CDR3 extends over 13 amino acids. In germline, CDR1 is SQVTM, CDR2 ANQGSEA. The CDR3 spells CSAATGPSTKAFF. The CDR3 DNA follows: TGCAGCGCTGCGACAGGGCCCAGCACTAAAGCTTTCTTT.

Ten or more counts support this clonotype. This chain links TRBV9 with TRBJ2-3; either TRBD1 or TRBD2 may supply D (5 bases each). This CDR3 contains 16 residues. The germline CDR1 and CDR2 sequences are SGDLS and YYNGEE. Trimming stripped 4 bases from V and 2 bases from J, with 17 bases between. CDR3 nucleotide sequence: TGTGCCAGCAGCCCAACCGGGACCCCAAACACAGATACGCAGTATTTT. Encoded protein: CASSPTGTPNTDTQYF.

This clonotype has only a few counts. This chain uses TRBV27 with TRBJ2-7, with D possibly TRBD1 on 6 matching bases. This CDR3 is built from 14 residues. Per germline, CDR1 MNHEY and CDR2 SMNVEV (reference sequence). V dropped 3 bases and J dropped 4 bases, with 13 bases sitting between them. The chain's CDR3 is CASSFSVTGYEQYF. In nucleotides, the CDR3 is TGTGCCAGCAGTTTTTCAGTCACAGGGTACGAGCAGTACTTC.

This clonotype was recorded many times. The rearrangement links TRBV6-5 to TRBJ2-7, with 11 positions matching TRBD2. Germline CDR1 MNHEY, CDR2 SVGAGI. With 5 bases clipped from V and 1 base from J, the junction kept 10 bases outside the gene matches. The CDR3 totals 17 residues. CDR3 protein: CASSQPTSGAPSYEQYF. The CDR3 nucleotides read TGTGCCAGCAGTCAACCGACTAGCGGGGCACCTTCCTACGAGCAGTACTTC.

This clonotype was seen repeatedly, ten times or more. The chain joins TRBV7-2 to TRBJ2-5; no definite D call. With 1 base removed from V and 4 bases from J, the gap between germline ends came to 10 bases. Germline CDR1 and CDR2: SGHTA and FQGNSA. The CDR3 consists of 14 residues. The CDR3 coding sequence is TGTGCCAGCAGCTTAGTGGGTTGGCGAGAGACCCAGTACTTC. Its translation is CASSLVGWRETQYF.

This clonotype was seen many times. The J gene is TRBJ2-3, the V gene TRBV11-2; perhaps TRBD1 as D (6 bases). This CDR3 has 18 residues. Germline V CDR1 and CDR2: SGHAT, FQNNGV. Between the trimmed V and J ends, which lost 4 bases and 2 bases, there was a span of 22 bases. The CDR3 DNA reads as TGTGCCAGCAGCTCCCCCCGATGGACAGCCAAATCCACAGATACGCAGTATTTT. Protein: CASSSPRWTAKSTDTQYF. Filled out from reference TRBV11-2 and TRBJ2-3, the complete variable domain reads EAGVAQSPRYKIIEKRQSVAFWCNPISGHATLYWYQQILGQGPKLLIQFQNNGVVDDSQLPKDRFSAERLKGVDSTLKIQPAKLEDSAVYLCASSSPRWTAKSTDTQYFGPGTRLTVL.

Regarding this clonotype: One junction end does not reproduce the germline sequence, and a read error may be involved. The rearrangement links TRBV7-2 to TRBJ2-7; 7 bases line up with TRBD1. CDR1 is SGHTA and CDR2 is FQGNSA in the germline V gene. This CDR3 spans 15 amino acids. As DNA, the CDR3 is TGTGCCAGCAGCTTAGAGGTAGGGGGCGGCTACGAGCAATACTTC. It translates to CASSLEVGGGYEQYF.